This is a list of T cell receptor beta chains from one sample in a study of blood T cell repertoires in COVID-19. The data were produced by immunoSEQ multiplex PCR, yet TCRdb's version contains in-frame clones alone and is incomplete. The table shows about 83,000 clones, with about 88% occurring only once. The sample consisted of peripheral blood. These receptors came from an elderly woman with active or convalescent COVID-19. The CDR3 runs from the conserved cysteine through the conserved F or W. A D gene is named only where the DNA matches it firmly. Size tells how often a clone was seen (once, few, many) or the class of an expanded clone, and some rows leave it out.

clone size: -; V gene: TRBV27; D gene: TRBD1; J gene: TRBJ1-2; CDR3 DNA: TGTGCCAGCAGTCGGGGACAGGGGGCCGGTGGCTACACCTTC; CDR3 protein: CASSRGQGAGGYTF
clone size: -; V gene: TRBV28; D gene: TRBD1; J gene: TRBJ1-5; CDR3 DNA: TGTGCCAGCAGTTTATTAGGGGGCGGCCAGCCCCAGCATTTT; CDR3 protein: CASSLLGGGQPQHF
clone size: -; V gene: TRBV7-8; D gene: -; J gene: TRBJ1-1; CDR3 DNA: TGTGCCAGCACCTTACTAGGGGGGAACACTGAAGCTTTCTTT; CDR3 protein: CASTLLGGNTEAFF
clone size: -; V gene: TRBV4-2; D gene: -; J gene: TRBJ2-7; CDR3 DNA: TGTGCCAGCAGCCAAGGGCCCCTCTCCTACGAGCAGTACTTC; CDR3 protein: CASSQGPLSYEQYF
clone size: few; V gene: TRBV28; D gene: TRBD1; J gene: TRBJ1-3; CDR3 DNA: TGTGCCAGCAGTCCACCGTTCTACAGGGGGTTAGACAACACCATATATTTT; CDR3 protein: CASSPPFYRGLDNTIYF
clone size: -; V gene: TRBV12-5; D gene: -; J gene: TRBJ2-7; CDR3 DNA: TGTGCTAGTGGTCCAAAGGACAAGCTGGACGAGCAGTACTTC; CDR3 protein: CASGPKDKLDEQYF
clone size: -; V gene: TRBV9; D gene: -; J gene: TRBJ1-1; CDR3 DNA: TGTGCCAGCAGCGTAGAGGGTAGGAGGGTCACTGAAGCTTTCTTT; CDR3 protein: CASSVEGRRVTEAFF
clone size: -; V gene: TRBV6-5; D gene: TRBD1; J gene: TRBJ1-2; CDR3 DNA: TGTGCCAGCAGTTACGAGACAGGGGGGGTCTATGGCTACACCTTC; CDR3 protein: CASSYETGGVYGYTF
clone size: -; V gene: TRBV27; D gene: -; J gene: TRBJ2-4; CDR3 DNA: TGTGCCAGCAGTTTATCCCTGGGACACAACATTCAGTACTTC; CDR3 protein: CASSLSLGHNIQYF
clone size: -; V gene: TRBV5-5; D gene: -; J gene: TRBJ2-1; CDR3 DNA: TGTGCCAGCACGCTAAGCTCCTACAATGAGCAGTTCTTC; CDR3 protein: CASTLSSYNEQFF
clone size: -; V gene: TRBV7-2; D gene: TRBD2; J gene: TRBJ2-1; CDR3 DNA: TGTGCCAGCAGCTCACATATGACTAGCGGGGGACGGTTCTTC; CDR3 protein: CASSSHMTSGGRFF
clone size: -; V gene: TRBV28; D gene: -; J gene: TRBJ1-1; CDR3 DNA: TGTGCCAGCAGTTTGGGGCCAGGGGATGGAAACACTGAAGCTTTCTTT; CDR3 protein: CASSLGPGDGNTEAFF
clone size: -; V gene: TRBV9; D gene: -; J gene: TRBJ2-2; CDR3 DNA: TGTGCCAGCAGCGTAGAAAGCTTCGCGAACACCGGGGAGCTGTTTTTT; CDR3 protein: CASSVESFANTGELFF
clone size: -; V gene: TRBV9; D gene: -; J gene: TRBJ1-3; CDR3 DNA: TGTGCCAGCAGCGTCTCCAGGTCGGTTGCTGGAAACACCATATATTTT; CDR3 protein: CASSVSRSVAGNTIYF
clone size: -; V gene: TRBV7-8; D gene: -; J gene: TRBJ1-2; CDR3 DNA: TGTGCCAGCAGCTTAGCGCTTGGCGGGAACTATGGCTACACCTTC; CDR3 protein: CASSLALGGNYGYTF
clone size: once; V gene: TRBV10-3; D gene: -; J gene: TRBJ1-6; CDR3 DNA: TGTGCCATCAGGAGCTCCTATAATTCACCCCTCCACTTT; CDR3 protein: CAIRSSYNSPLHF
clone size: -; V gene: TRBV5-6; D gene: -; J gene: TRBJ1-2; CDR3 DNA: TGTGCCAGCAGCTTGTCGGGGGAAAACTATGGCTACACCTTC; CDR3 protein: CASSLSGENYGYTF
clone size: -; V gene: TRBV4-1; D gene: TRBD1; J gene: TRBJ2-7; CDR3 DNA: TGCGCCAGCAGCCTCATCGGGGACAGTCCCTACGAGCAGTACTTC; CDR3 protein: CASSLIGDSPYEQYF
clone size: -; V gene: TRBV5-6; D gene: TRBD1; J gene: TRBJ2-5; CDR3 DNA: TGTGCCAGCTCATCGCGGGGGACAGGGGGCAGAGAGACCCAGTACTTC; CDR3 protein: CASSSRGTGGRETQYF
clone size: -; V gene: TRBV2; D gene: -; J gene: TRBJ2-5; CDR3 DNA: TGTGCCAGCAGTTGGGGGGAAGAGACCCAGTACTTC; CDR3 protein: CASSWGEETQYF
clone size: -; V gene: TRBV9; D gene: TRBD1; J gene: TRBJ1-4; CDR3 DNA: TGTGCCAGCAGCGTAGATTCTGGGACAGTTGAAAAACTGTTTTTT; CDR3 protein: CASSVDSGTVEKLFF
clone size: -; V gene: TRBV4-3; D gene: -; J gene: TRBJ1-1; CDR3 DNA: TGCGCCAGCAGCCAGTACGGGGGTGAGGCTTTCTTT; CDR3 protein: CASSQYGGEAFF
clone size: -; V gene: TRBV5-6; D gene: -; J gene: TRBJ2-7; CDR3 DNA: TGTGCCAGCAGCTTGCCCAGCGGGCGAGTCTACGAGCAGTACTTC; CDR3 protein: CASSLPSGRVYEQYF
clone size: -; V gene: TRBV4-1; D gene: -; J gene: TRBJ1-1; CDR3 DNA: TGCGCCAGCAGCCAACCCCAAATGAACACTGAAGCTTTCTTT; CDR3 protein: CASSQPQMNTEAFF
clone size: -; V gene: TRBV28; D gene: -; J gene: TRBJ2-7; CDR3 DNA: TGTGCCAGCAGTTTGAGACTATCCTACGAGCAGTACTTC; CDR3 protein: CASSLRLSYEQYF
clone size: -; V gene: TRBV2; D gene: -; J gene: TRBJ1-1; CDR3 DNA: TGTGCCAGCGTGGGGAGGGGGAACACTGAAGCTTTCTTT; CDR3 protein: CASVGRGNTEAFF
clone size: once; V gene: TRBV28; D gene: -; J gene: TRBJ2-1; CDR3 DNA: TGTGCCAGCAGGCCGGACAGCTCCTACAATGAGCAGTTCTTC; CDR3 protein: CASRPDSSYNEQFF
clone size: -; V gene: TRBV2; D gene: -; J gene: TRBJ2-3; CDR3 DNA: TGTGCCAGCAGTGAACCCGAGACAAGGGACTTGACAGATACGCAGTATTTT; CDR3 protein: CASSEPETRDLTDTQYF
clone size: -; V gene: TRBV3-1/TRBV3-2; D gene: TRBD2; J gene: TRBJ2-5; CDR3 DNA: TGTGCCACCGGCCAGCGGGGGCATCAAGAGACCCAGTACTTC; CDR3 protein: CATGQRGHQETQYF
clone size: -; V gene: TRBV19; D gene: TRBD1; J gene: TRBJ1-4; CDR3 DNA: TGTGCCAGTAGTATCGGTCGGACAGGGGATGCAACTAATGAAAAACTGTTTTTT; CDR3 protein: CASSIGRTGDATNEKLFF
clone size: -; V gene: TRBV25-1; D gene: -; J gene: TRBJ1-1; CDR3 DNA: TGTGCCAGCGCGGCGACAGGTACGACTGAAGCTTTCTTT; CDR3 protein: CASAATGTTEAFF
clone size: -; V gene: TRBV4-2; D gene: -; J gene: TRBJ2-2; CDR3 DNA: TGTGCCAGCAGCCAAGACTACGCAGGGAACACCGGGGAGCTGTTTTTT; CDR3 protein: CASSQDYAGNTGELFF
clone size: once; V gene: TRBV25-1; D gene: TRBD2; J gene: TRBJ2-5; CDR3 DNA: TGTGCCAGCAGTGAATCGGGACGGCGGGGGGAGACCCAGTACTTC; CDR3 protein: CASSESGRRGETQYF
clone size: once; V gene: TRBV19; D gene: TRBD1; J gene: TRBJ1-2; CDR3 DNA: TGTGCCAGTAGAGGGACAGGGGCCCATGGCTACACCTTC; CDR3 protein: CASRGTGAHGYTF
clone size: once; V gene: TRBV6-2/TRBV6-3; D gene: TRBD1; J gene: TRBJ1-1; CDR3 DNA: TGTGCCAGCAGCCCCCAGGGGGTTACTGAAGCTTTCTTT; CDR3 protein: CASSPQGVTEAFF
clone size: few; V gene: TRBV6-2/TRBV6-3; D gene: -; J gene: TRBJ1-2; CDR3 DNA: TGTGCCAGCAGTTACTCGATCTGGGGGCCAACCTTC; CDR3 protein: CASSYSIWGPTF
clone size: -; V gene: TRBV7-2; D gene: TRBD1; J gene: TRBJ2-7; CDR3 DNA: TGTGCCAGCAGTGTATCGGGACAGCGCTCCTACGAGCAGTACTTC; CDR3 protein: CASSVSGQRSYEQYF